This T cell receptor (beta chain) emerged from a study of blood T cell repertoires in COVID-19. Study background: The study drew acute and convalescent COVID-19 samples from the United States, Italy and Spain.

Assay: immunoSEQ multiplex PCR; the TCRdb copy retains only in-frame clones and omits some. The sample includes around 60,000 clones, roughly 80% of them seen just once. The sample taken for sequencing was peripheral blood. This TCR was sampled from a man in his sixties with COVID-19, enrolled during active disease.

This CDR3 reads CASSCRHDRTLQETQYF. For the CDR3, the DNA is TGTGCCAGCAGCTGTCGCCACGATCGGACACTTCAAGAGACCCAGTACTTC. V usage is TRBV21-1 and J usage is TRBJ2-5; the D call TRBD1 from the table was never checked on the DNA. TRBV21-1 is described as a pseudogene. CDR3 length equals 17 residues.